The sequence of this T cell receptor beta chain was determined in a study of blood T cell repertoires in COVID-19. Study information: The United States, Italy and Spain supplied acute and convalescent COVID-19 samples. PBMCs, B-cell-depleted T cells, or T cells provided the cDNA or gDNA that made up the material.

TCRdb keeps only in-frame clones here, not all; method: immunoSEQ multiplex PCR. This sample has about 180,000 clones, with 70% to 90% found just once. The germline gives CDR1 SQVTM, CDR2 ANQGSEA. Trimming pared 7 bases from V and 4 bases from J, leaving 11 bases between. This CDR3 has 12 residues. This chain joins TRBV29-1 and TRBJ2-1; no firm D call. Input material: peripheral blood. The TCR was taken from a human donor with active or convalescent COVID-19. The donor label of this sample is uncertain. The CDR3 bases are TGCAGCGCCAGGTCTAATTACAATGAGCAGTTCTTC. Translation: CSARSNYNEQFF.